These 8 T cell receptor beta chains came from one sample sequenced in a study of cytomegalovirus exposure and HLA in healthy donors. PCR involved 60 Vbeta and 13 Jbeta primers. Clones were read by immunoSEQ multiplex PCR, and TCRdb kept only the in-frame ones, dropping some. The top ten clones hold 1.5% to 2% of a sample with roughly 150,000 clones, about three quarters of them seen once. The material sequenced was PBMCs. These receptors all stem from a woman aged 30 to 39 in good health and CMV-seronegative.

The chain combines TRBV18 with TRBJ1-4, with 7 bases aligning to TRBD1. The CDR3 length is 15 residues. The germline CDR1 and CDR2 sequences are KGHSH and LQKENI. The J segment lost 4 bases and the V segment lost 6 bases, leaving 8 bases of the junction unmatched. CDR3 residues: CASSERTGNNEKLFF. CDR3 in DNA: TGTGCCAGCTCGGAGAGGACAGGAAATAATGAAAAACTGTTTTTT.

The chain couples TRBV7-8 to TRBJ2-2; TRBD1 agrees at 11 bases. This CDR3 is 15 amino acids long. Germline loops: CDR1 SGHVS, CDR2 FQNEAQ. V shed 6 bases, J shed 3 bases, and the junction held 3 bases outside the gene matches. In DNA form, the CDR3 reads TGTGCCAGCAGACGGGGACAGGGGGACACCGGGGAGCTGTTTTTT. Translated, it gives CASRRGQGDTGELFF.

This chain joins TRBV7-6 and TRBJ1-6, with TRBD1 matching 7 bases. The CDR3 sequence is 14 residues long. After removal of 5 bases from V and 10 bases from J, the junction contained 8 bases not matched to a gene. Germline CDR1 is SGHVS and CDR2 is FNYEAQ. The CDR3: CASSARQGSSPLHF. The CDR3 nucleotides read TGTGCCAGCAGCGCCCGACAGGGCTCGTCACCCCTCCACTTT.

The CDR3 region has the DNA TGTGCCAGCAGCGTAGATCTCAAGGCAGGGGGTATGAACACTGAAGCTTTCTTT. Protein: CASSVDLKAGGMNTEAFF. This sequence joins TRBV9 and TRBJ1-1; 7 nucleotides match TRBD1. The V segment lost 0 bases and the J segment 0 bases; nucleotides outside the gene matches: 11. The CDR3 totals 18 residues. Germline assignment: CDR1 SGDLS and CDR2 YYNGEE.

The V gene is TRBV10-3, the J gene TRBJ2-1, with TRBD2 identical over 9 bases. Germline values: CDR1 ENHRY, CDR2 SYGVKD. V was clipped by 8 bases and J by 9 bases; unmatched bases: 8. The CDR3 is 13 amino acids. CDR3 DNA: TGTGCCATCGGGGGGACTAGCACGGGTGAGCAGTTCTTC. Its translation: CAIGGTSTGEQFF.

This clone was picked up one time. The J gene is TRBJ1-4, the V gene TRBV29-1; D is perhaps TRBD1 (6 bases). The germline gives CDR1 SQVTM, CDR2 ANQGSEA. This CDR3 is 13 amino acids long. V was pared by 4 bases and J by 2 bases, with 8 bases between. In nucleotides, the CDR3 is TGCAGCGTTGCAGGACAGACTAATGAAAAACTGTTTTTT. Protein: CSVAGQTNEKLFF.

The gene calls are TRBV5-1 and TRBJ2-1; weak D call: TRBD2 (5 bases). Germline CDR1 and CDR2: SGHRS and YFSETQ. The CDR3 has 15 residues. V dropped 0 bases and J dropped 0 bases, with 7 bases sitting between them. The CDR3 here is CASSLVGSSYNEQFF. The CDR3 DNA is TGCGCCAGCAGCTTGGTGGGGAGCTCCTACAATGAGCAGTTCTTC.

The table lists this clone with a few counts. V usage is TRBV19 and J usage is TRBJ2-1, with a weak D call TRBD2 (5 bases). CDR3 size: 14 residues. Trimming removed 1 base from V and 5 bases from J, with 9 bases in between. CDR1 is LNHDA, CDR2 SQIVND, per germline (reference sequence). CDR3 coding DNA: TGTGCCAGTAGTATAGCGGCCGGGAACAATGAGCAGTTCTTC. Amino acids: CASSIAAGNNEQFF.